This TCR beta chain was sequenced for a study of control samples from healthy donors and cancer patients. Germline CDR1 is MNHEY and CDR2 is SMNVEV (reference sequence). The length of the CDR3 is 15 residues. The V gene end was trimmed by 3 bases and the J gene end by 7 bases; junction bases not matched to a gene: 9. Sequencing was performed with immunoSEQ multiplex PCR; in TCRdb, only in-frame clones are kept and a portion is missing. Recorded for this sample: 150,000 to 200,000 clones. J is TRBJ1-2 and V is TRBV27; 9 nucleotides line up with TRBD1. The sequence was collected from a woman in her 30s in good health. Material for sequencing was blood. The CDR3 here is CASSFWGQGRGGYTF. In nucleotides, the CDR3 is TGTGCCAGCAGTTTTTGGGGACAGGGCAGAGGTGGCTACACCTTC.